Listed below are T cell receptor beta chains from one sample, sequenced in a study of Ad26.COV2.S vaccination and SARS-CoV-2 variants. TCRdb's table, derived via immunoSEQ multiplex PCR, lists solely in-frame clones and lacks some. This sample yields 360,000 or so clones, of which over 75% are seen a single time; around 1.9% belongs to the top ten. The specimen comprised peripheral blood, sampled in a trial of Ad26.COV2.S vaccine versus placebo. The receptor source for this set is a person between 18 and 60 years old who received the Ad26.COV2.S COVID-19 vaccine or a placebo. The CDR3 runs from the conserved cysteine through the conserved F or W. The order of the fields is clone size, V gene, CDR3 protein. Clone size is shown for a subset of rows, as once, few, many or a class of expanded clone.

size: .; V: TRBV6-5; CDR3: CASSPTGAGTDTQYF
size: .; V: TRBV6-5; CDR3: CATCGTLLRDTQYF
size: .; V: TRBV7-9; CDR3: CASSRGLAGDIAGELFF
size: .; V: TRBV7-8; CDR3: CASSPRGSGHEQYF
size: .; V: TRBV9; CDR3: CASSVGGGRETQYF
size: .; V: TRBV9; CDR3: CASSPRLPPTGELFF
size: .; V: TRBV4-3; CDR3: CASSQGRVGTDTQYF
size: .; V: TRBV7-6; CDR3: CASSLARLAVANTGELFF
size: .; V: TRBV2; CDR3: CASLRARGEKLFF
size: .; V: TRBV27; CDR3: CASSLRIAGGDSTDTQYF
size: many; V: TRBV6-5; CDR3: CASTALASTYEQYF
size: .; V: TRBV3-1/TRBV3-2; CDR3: CASSQTQWDRRYEQYF
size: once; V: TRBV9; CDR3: CASSGNRDEQFF
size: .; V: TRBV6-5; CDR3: CASSYRGGDEQFF